This T cell receptor (beta chain) was found in a study of shared clonotypes between healthy human individuals (dated by TCRdb to about 2020). With regard to the full study: The cohort comprised a couple of women and a few men aged 18 to 49 years. The study deeply sequenced blood TCR repertoires of several healthy adults to estimate repertoire size and the extent of clonotype sharing between individuals. Leukapheresis yielded between about 0.85 and 9 billion PBMCs per donor. For each donor, CD4 naive and CD4 memory were each given three plates, CD8 naive was given two plates, and CD8 memory was given one plate. To increase sequencing depth and limit assay-specific biases, TCR repertoire library preparation and sequencing were carried out by different laboratories using diverse techniques. Results the study describes overall, beyond this receptor: The small number of donors limited the genetic and exposure-history diversity represented. Compared with non-shared clonotypes, clonotypes shared by all four sorted-subset donors had higher generation probabilities. When a few donors were compared, the shared fraction of clonotypes was about 5% for naive CD4, around 3.5% for naive CD8, roughly 2.3% for memory CD4, and 0.35% to 0.4% for memory CD8. Sampling was restricted to blood, and TCR repertoires in tissue are likely to differ from TCR repertoires in blood. Naive subsets generally had larger estimated clonotype richness than memory subsets did. Rarefaction of sorted-subset datasets indicated incomplete sequencing despite the large sequencing depth. Based on pairwise subsampling, the degree of clonotype sharing among donors was expected to be affected by sequencing depth.

With respect to this clone: The clone's antigen remains unknown. There are no base qualities to consult, and no much larger clone falls within one base.

CD8 naive samples were obtained by positive selection for CCR7 among CD45RO-negative cells, yielding a CD45RA+CCR7+ population from which TemRA cells were excluded. The donors were healthy, HIV-negative adults who had no recently reported acute infections or vaccinations. Every donor was a Caucasian adult living in Nashville, Tennessee, USA. Blood was collected by leukapheresis, and PBMCs were isolated by Ficoll-Histopaque density gradient centrifugation and then cryopreserved in liquid nitrogen vapor phase. Analytical flow cytometry was used to check the purity and quantity of each magnetically sorted T cell population. From each sorted fraction, genomic DNA was isolated and quantified by UV absorbance on a Nanodrop 2000c. Using the deep immunoSEQ assay, TCR CDR3 regions were amplified from genomic DNA by multiplex PCR. Extracted genomic DNA from each cell subset was distributed evenly across all wells of several immunoSEQ 96-well plates, and each plate was treated as a replicate. For sorted subsets, each replicate PCR was loaded with 200 ng genomic DNA, equivalent to about 30,000 T cell genomes. Purified libraries were quantified with a Qubit 3.0 fluorometer, sized on a Bioanalyzer 2100, and re-quantified with the KAPA Library Quantification kit. Each immunoSEQ 96-well plate was sequenced on its own single-read 150-cycle Illumina NextSeq 550 flow cell. The authors' pipeline ran thus. Because the immunoSEQ output included only junctional sequences and no quality scores, the filtering could not be the same as the filtering used for full-length reads. To assign V/J genes and CDR3, sequences were annotated against IMGT germline references using PyIR, a Python wrapper for IgBLAST v1.9. Reads were filtered out if the reads had weak V/J assignments (E-value above 1e-6), no CDR3, stop codons, out-of-frame junctions, or ambiguous translated residues. V3J clonotypes were defined as sequences sharing an identical inferred V gene, J gene, and CDR3 amino acid sequence. Percentage overlap between repertoires was calculated by dividing the number of shared unique clonotypes by the size of the smaller repertoire. Richness of each repertoire was evaluated using RTK rarefaction, the Chao1 estimator, and Recon v2.1 estimates of unobserved clonotypes. Generation probabilities for all TCRbeta clonotypes obtained by the gDNA method from a few donors were computed using OLGA. The clones in this table, taken by TCRdb from immuneACCESS, are in-frame only. Not every clone is retained; where verified, under half of the shortfall comes from an unresolved V gene, and the cause of the rest is unknown. The V and J calls and clone size were taken over from that table, and D and trimming were inferred from the DNA. The table for this sample lists under 2,000,000 clones; approximately 94% of them were counted only once. The ten largest clonotypes hold 0.95% to 1.5% of the sample.

The CDR3 covers 12 residues, taking in both the cysteine and the phenylalanine. CDR3 DNA is the only sequence kept; it has 36 bases, read in frame from the first base. V and J are truncated by 8 bases and 0 bases respectively, leaving an intervening sequence of 9 bases. From a lookup of the germline V gene (reference sequence), CDR1 and CDR2 are GTSNPN and SVGIG. The sample consisted of naive CD8+ T cells sorted from blood. The cell subset or site label of this sample denotes: CD45RA+CCR7+. This sequence uses TRBV30 and TRBJ2-3; the D segment could be TRBD2, given 6 matching bases. The sequence derives from a man aged 18-30 years in good health. The sequence in DNA is TGTGCCGGGGGGACTAGCACAGATACGCAGTATTTT. This encodes CAGGTSTDTQYF.